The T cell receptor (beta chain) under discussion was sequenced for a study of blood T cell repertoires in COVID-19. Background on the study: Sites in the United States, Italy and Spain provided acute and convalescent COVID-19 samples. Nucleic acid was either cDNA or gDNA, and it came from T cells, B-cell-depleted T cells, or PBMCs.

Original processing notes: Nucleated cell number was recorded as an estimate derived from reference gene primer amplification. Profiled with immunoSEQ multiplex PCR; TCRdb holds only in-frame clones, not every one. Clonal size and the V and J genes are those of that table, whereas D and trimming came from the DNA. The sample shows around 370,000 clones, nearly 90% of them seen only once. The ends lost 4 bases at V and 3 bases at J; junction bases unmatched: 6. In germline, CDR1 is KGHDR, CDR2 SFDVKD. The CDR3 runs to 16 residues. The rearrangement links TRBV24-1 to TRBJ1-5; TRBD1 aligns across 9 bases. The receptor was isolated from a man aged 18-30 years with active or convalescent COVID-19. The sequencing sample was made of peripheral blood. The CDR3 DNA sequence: TGTGCCACCAGTGACTCCGGGACAGGGAACAATCAGCCCCAGCATTTT. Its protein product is CATSDSGTGNNQPQHF.